This T cell receptor beta chain was obtained from a study of blood T cell repertoires in COVID-19. Study overall: COVID-19 samples collected from the United States, Italy and Spain covered acute and convalescent phases.

The count of this clone is one. V was clipped by 6 bases and J by 7 bases, with 13 bases between them. In germline, CDR1 is DFQATT, CDR2 SNEGSKA (reference sequence). The CDR3 loop spans 11 amino acids. Per the original methods: Quantification of nucleated cells was approximated via reference gene primer amplification. TCRdb's table, derived via immunoSEQ multiplex PCR, lists solely in-frame clones and lacks some. V and J calls and clone size are copied from that table; D and trimming were computed from the DNA. In the table there are fewer than 60,000 clones, about 83% of which are singletons. Sequenced input: peripheral blood. This receptor was identified in a woman aged 60-70 years with COVID-19, enrolled during active disease. This sequence joins TRBV20-1 and TRBJ2-7; D ambiguous. Here the CDR3 DNA reads TGCAGTGCCAAACGGGTTGGGGAGCAGTACTTC. Protein: CSAKRVGEQYF.